This passage covers 28 T cell receptor beta chains from one sample sequenced in a study of blood T cell repertoires in COVID-19. Assay: immunoSEQ multiplex PCR; the TCRdb copy retains only in-frame clones and omits some. The sample lists about 180,000 clones, more than 70% occurring once. Sequencing used PBMCs or T cells enriched from blood (not recorded which). The receptors shown here come from a man between 35 and 55 years old who had recovered from COVID-19.

The chain joins TRBV7-2 to TRBJ2-1; perhaps TRBD1 as D (5 bases). The length of the CDR3 is 15 residues. In germline, CDR1 is SGHTA, CDR2 FQGNSA. V was cut by 6 bases and J by 0 bases, with 12 bases left in between. The CDR3 loop reads CASRAGFYSYNEQFF. Written as DNA, the CDR3 is TGTGCCAGCAGGGCAGGGTTTTACTCCTACAATGAGCAGTTCTTC. Looking up the rest from reference TRBV7-2 and TRBJ2-1 gives the full variable domain: GAGVSQSPSNKVTEKGKDVELRCDPISGHTALYWYRQSLGQGLEFLIYFQGNSAPDKSGLPSDRFSAERTGGSVSTLTIQRTQQEDSAVYLCASRAGFYSYNEQFFGPGTRLTVL.

The V and J genes are TRBV3-1 (or the pseudogene TRBV3-2) and TRBJ2-7; 9 bases map to TRBD2. Germline V gene data show CDR1 as LGHDT and CDR2 as YNNKEL (reference sequence). V dropped 4 bases and J dropped 7; count of bases not matched to a gene: 5. This CDR3 spans 13 amino acids. CDR3 sequence (DNA): TGTGCCAGCAGCCTAGCGGGAGCTAAGGAGCAGTACTTC. Its protein product is CASSLAGAKEQYF.

The genes are TRBV5-8 and TRBJ2-7, with 12 bases aligning to TRBD2. V dropped 4 bases and J dropped 2; count of bases not matched to a gene: 4. The CDR3 extends over 15 amino acids. Germline CDR1 and CDR2: SGHTS and YDEGEE. DNA for the CDR3: TGTGCCAGCAGCGAGACTAGCGGGAGCCCCTACGAGCAGTACTTC. This sequence encodes CASSETSGSPYEQYF.

The chain uses TRBV5-1 and TRBJ2-5, with D tentatively TRBD1 (5 bases). The germline V gene encodes CDR1 SGHRS and CDR2 YFSETQ. The CDR3 has 13 amino acids. Trimming took off 0 bases at V and 5 bases at J, with 8 bases between the two ends. The CDR3 reads CASSLGGAETQYF. The CDR3 coding sequence is TGCGCCAGCAGCTTGGGGGGCGCGGAGACCCAGTACTTC.

The chain combines TRBV19 with TRBJ2-2; 7 bases line up with TRBD2. V shed 5 bases, J shed 4 bases, and the junction held 13 bases outside the gene matches. CDR3 length: 17 amino acids. Germline assignment: CDR1 LNHDA and CDR2 SQIVND (reference sequence). The chain's CDR3 is CASSALRAGAFTGELFF. In DNA, the CDR3 is TGTGCCAGTAGTGCCCTACGGGCGGGAGCCTTCACCGGGGAGCTGTTTTTT.

CDR3 nucleotides: TGTGCCTGGAGTCAGGGGTTATATAGCAATCAGCCCCAGCATTTT. Its translation is CAWSQGLYSNQPQHF. The chain carries TRBV30 and TRBJ1-5; the D gene is possibly TRBD1 (6 bases). The CDR3 is 15 residues long. The germline CDR1 and CDR2 sequences are GTSNPN and SVGIG (reference sequence). V was clipped by 2 bases and J by 0 bases, with 11 bases between them.

This clone was seen a handful of times. The chain links TRBV4-1 to TRBJ2-3; D might be TRBD1 (5 bases). Trimming removed 0 bases at V and 5 bases at J, with 9 bases between. The CDR3 extends over 14 amino acids. CDR1 is MGHRA and CDR2 is YSYEKL in the germline V gene. The CDR3 nucleotides read TGCGCCAGCAGCCAAGATCAGGGAAGAGATACGCAGTATTTT. It codes for CASSQDQGRDTQYF.

The chain's CDR3 is CASSLGLAVNKEETQYF. DNA for the CDR3: TGTGCCAGCAGCCTGGGACTAGCGGTTAATAAAGAAGAGACCCAGTACTTC. V usage is TRBV7-6 and J usage is TRBJ2-5, with 11 bases matching TRBD2. Germline values: CDR1 SGHVS, CDR2 FNYEAQ. Trimming took 5 bases from V and 3 from J; bases not matched to a gene: 11. The CDR3 length is 17 residues.

The J gene is TRBJ1-6, the V gene TRBV11-3; D remains ambiguous. The CDR3 length is 18 residues. Germline V CDR1 and CDR2: SGHNT, YENEEA. The V end was cut by 1 base, the J end by 5 bases, with 18 bases between. Here the CDR3 DNA reads TGTGCCAGCAGCTTAGGGCGCTTCATTGGCGGAGATAATTCACCCCTCCACTTT. It translates to CASSLGRFIGGDNSPLHF.

CDR3 nucleotide sequence: TGTGCCAGTAGTATAGCAGCGGGGTCCACAGATACGCAGTATTTT. Its translation is CASSIAAGSTDTQYF. The V and J genes are TRBV19 and TRBJ2-3; 7 bases are a match to TRBD2. The CDR3 sequence is 15 residues long. The J segment lost 2 bases and the V segment lost 1 base, leaving 3 bases of the junction unmatched. CDR1 and CDR2 from the germline V gene are LNHDA and SQIVND (reference sequence). Complete variable domain (other parts from reference TRBV19 and TRBJ2-3): DGGITQSPKYLFRKEGQNVTLSCEQNLNHDAMYWYRQDPGQGLRLIYYSQIVNDFQKGDIAEGYSVSREKKESFPLTVTSAQKNPTAFYLCASSIAAGSTDTQYFGPGTRLTVL.

The CDR3 is CASSLSRAGYGYTF. CDR3 bases: TGTGCCAGCAGTTTATCCAGGGCCGGCTATGGCTACACCTTC. The chain combines TRBV27 with TRBJ1-2; a weak D match, TRBD1 (5 bases). There are 14 residues in the CDR3. Between the trimmed V and J ends, which lost 0 bases and 4 bases, there was a span of 9 bases. Looked up from germline, CDR1 is MNHEY and CDR2 is SMNVEV (reference sequence).

In this sample, this clone turned up once. The chain is built from TRBV27 and TRBJ1-5, with D possibly matching TRBD1 (5 bases). This CDR3 has 13 amino acids. Germline loops: CDR1 MNHEY, CDR2 SMNVEV (reference sequence). V shed 4 bases and J shed 7 bases, with 11 bases lying between them. CDR3 bases: TGTGCCAGCAGTTCCCTCTGGGGCCAGCCCCAGCATTTT. It encodes CASSSLWGQPQHF.

CDR3 nucleotides: TGCGCCAGCAGCTCCGGGACTAGTTCGGCGCAAGAGACCCAGTACTTC. Protein sequence: CASSSGTSSAQETQYF. This chain joins TRBV5-1 and TRBJ2-5; 8 bases match TRBD2. J gave up 2 bases and V 3 bases, and 9 bases lay outside the gene matches. The CDR3 sequence is 16 residues long. CDR1 and CDR2 (germline): SGHRS, YFSETQ. Full variable domain (rest looked up from reference TRBV5-1 and TRBJ2-5): KAGVTQTPRYLIKTRGQQVTLSCSPISGHRSVSWYQQTPGQGLQFLFEYFSETQRNKGNFPGRFSGRQFSNSRSEMNVSTLELGDSALYLCASSSGTSSAQETQYFGPGTRLLVL.

This chain uses TRBV10-1 with TRBJ1-3; D not resolved. Germline V gene data show CDR1 as WNHNN and CDR2 as SYGVQD (reference sequence). V was cut by 4 bases and J by 4 bases, with 8 bases left in between. This CDR3 region has 13 residues. In DNA, the CDR3 is TGCGCCAGCAGTGTAAGCCTCGGAAACACCATATATTTT. As protein: CASSVSLGNTIYF.

The V gene is TRBV6-6, the J gene TRBJ1-4; TRBD1 matches at 9 bases. There are 15 residues in the CDR3. Germline trimming cut 2 bases from V and 7 bases from J; bases unmatched to any gene: 5. Germline CDR1 MNHNY, CDR2 SVGAGI (reference sequence). The CDR3 region has the DNA TGTGCCAGCAGTTACCCGGACAGGGGAGTTGAAAAACTGTTTTTT. Residues: CASSYPDRGVEKLFF.

V gene TRBV5-1 combines with J gene TRBJ1-3, with D perhaps TRBD1 (6 bases). The CDR3 extends over 14 amino acids. CDR1 is SGHRS and CDR2 is YFSETQ in the germline V gene. With 4 bases removed from V and 1 base from J, the gap between germline ends came to 9 bases. The CDR3 is CASSRGASGNTIYF. In DNA, the CDR3 is TGCGCCAGCAGCCGGGGGGCATCTGGAAACACCATATATTTT.

V is TRBV28 and J is TRBJ1-3; D is unclear. The CDR3 is 13 amino acids. CDR1 and CDR2 (germline): MDHEN, SYDVKM. Trimming took off 3 bases at V and 4 bases at J, with 7 bases between the two ends. The CDR3 spells CASSFGQGNTIYF. In DNA form, the CDR3 reads TGTGCCAGCAGTTTTGGGCAGGGAAACACCATATATTTT.

This chain joins TRBV4-2 and TRBJ1-6; D is unclear. The CDR3 length is 16 residues. Trimming shortened V by 0 bases and J by 8 bases, and 14 bases separated the two germline ends. Germline CDR1 reads LGHNA; CDR2 reads YNFKEQ. DNA for the CDR3: TGTGCCAGCAGCCAAGAGCCAACGGGAGAAGATTCACCCCTCCACTTT. The encoded protein is CASSQEPTGEDSPLHF.

The chain carries TRBV6-5 and TRBJ1-1, with D perhaps matching TRBD1 (5 bases). Germline assignment: CDR1 MNHEY and CDR2 SVGAGI. V lost 2 bases and J lost 5, with 15 bases in between. The CDR3 spans 15 residues. The CDR3 coding sequence is TGTGCCAGCAGTTACGGGGCAGGACGGGGGACTGAAGCTTTCTTT. It codes for CASSYGAGRGTEAFF.

The J gene is TRBJ1-1, the V gene TRBV11-2; no clear D. V was clipped by 5 bases and J by 5 bases, with 12 bases between them. Germline CDR1 is SGHAT and CDR2 is FQNNGV. The CDR3 covers 13 residues. The CDR3 bases are TGTGCCAGCAGCCCGGGGTGGGATACTGAAGCTTTCTTT. Amino acids: CASSPGWDTEAFF.

This clone was seen only a few times. The V gene is TRBV11-2, the J gene TRBJ2-1; 10 bases line up with TRBD2. The CDR3 has 18 amino acids. Germline V gene data show CDR1 as SGHAT and CDR2 as FQNNGV. J lost 0 bases, V lost 3 bases, and 8 bases had no gene match. CDR3 region: CASSFLAGASISYNEQFF. In DNA form, the CDR3 reads TGTGCCAGCAGCTTCCTAGCGGGAGCCTCGATCTCCTACAATGAGCAGTTCTTC. Together with reference TRBV11-2 and TRBJ2-1, the CDR3 gives the full variable domain: EAGVAQSPRYKIIEKRQSVAFWCNPISGHATLYWYQQILGQGPKLLIQFQNNGVVDDSQLPKDRFSAERLKGVDSTLKIQPAKLEDSAVYLCASSFLAGASISYNEQFFGPGTRLTVL.

This chain joins TRBV7-3 and TRBJ1-5, with 9 nucleotides matching TRBD1. Germline CDR1 and CDR2: SGHTA and FQGTGA. V shed 10 bases and J 4 bases; nucleotides not matched to a gene: 14. CDR3 size: 16 residues. CDR3 sequence reads: CATGRETGGRNQPQHF. CDR3 nucleotides: TGTGCCACCGGCCGTGAAACAGGGGGCAGGAATCAGCCCCAGCATTTT.

This clone occurred many times. The rearrangement links TRBV15 to TRBJ2-3, with 11 bases matching TRBD2. V lost 0 bases and J lost 4; bases outside the gene matches: 0. Germline CDR1 is LNHNV and CDR2 is YYDKDF (reference sequence). The length of the CDR3 is 15 residues. The CDR3 protein is CATSRDSGGADTQYF. The DNA of the CDR3 is TGTGCCACCAGCAGAGATAGCGGGGGGGCAGATACGCAGTATTTT.

The chain uses TRBV6-4 and TRBJ2-3, with 9 bases lining up with TRBD1. This CDR3 comprises 15 residues. V shed 10 bases, J shed 5 bases, and the junction held 13 bases outside the gene matches. Germline-derived CDR1 and CDR2 are MRHNA and SNTAGT. The DNA for the CDR3 is TGTGCCACCTCCTCTGGGACAGGGCAGGGAGATACGCAGTATTTT. Translated: CATSSGTGQGDTQYF.

This clone was seen a single time. The chain joins TRBV28 to TRBJ1-2; D gene uncertain. The CDR3 is 13 amino acids. V was trimmed by 2 bases and J by 4 bases, leaving 8 bases between them. Germline CDR1 and CDR2: MDHEN and SYDVKM. CDR3 residues: CASSLGGSYGYTF. CDR3 coding DNA: TGTGCCAGCAGTTTAGGCGGCTCCTATGGCTACACCTTC.

This chain uses TRBV5-1 with TRBJ2-6; maybe TRBD2 (7 bases). V gave up 4 bases and J gave up 4 bases, with 12 bases separating them. Germline loops: CDR1 SGHRS, CDR2 YFSETQ. The CDR3 sequence is 15 residues long. The chain's CDR3 is CASSPRGAGANVLTF. The CDR3 DNA sequence: TGCGCCAGCAGCCCCCGGGGGGCAGGGGCCAACGTCCTGACTTTC.

The V and J genes are TRBV30 and TRBJ1-2, with TRBD1 identical over 9 bases. The CDR3 spans 16 residues. Germline V gene data show CDR1 as GTSNPN and CDR2 as SVGIG (reference sequence). V dropped 3 bases and J dropped 8; count of bases not matched to a gene: 16. CDR3 sequence: CAWSRTGVPGIGGYTF. DNA for the CDR3: TGTGCCTGGAGCCGGACAGGGGTGCCGGGAATAGGAGGCTACACCTTC.

The V call is TRBV27, the J call TRBJ1-2, with D possibly matching TRBD1 (6 bases). Germline V gene sequence: CDR1 MNHEY, CDR2 SMNVEV (reference sequence). The V gene lost 4 bases and the J gene lost 4 bases, with 13 bases spanning the gap. The CDR3 contains 14 residues. The CDR3: CASSSGGGSYGYTF. For the CDR3, the DNA is TGTGCCAGCAGTTCGGGGGGGGGCAGCTATGGCTACACCTTC.